The entry below gives a single TCR beta chain sequence along with its context. Its antigen remains unidentified. The data stem from a study of shared clonotypes between healthy human individuals. The study's findings and limits: Non-shared clonotypes showed lower generation probabilities than clonotypes common to all four donors. The authors expected sequencing depth to affect clonotype sharing among donors.

Method: immunoSEQ multiplex PCR; TCRdb's copy keeps in-frame clones and lacks some. The sample lists some 2,500,000 clones; less than 95% were seen once. Germline V gives CDR1 SGDLS, CDR2 YYNGEE. There are 16 residues in the CDR3. Trimming removed 0 bases from V and 2 bases from J, with 14 bases in between. Material for sequencing was naive CD4+ T cells from PBMCs. Documented subset: CD45RA+ positively selected. This rearrangement joins TRBV9 to TRBJ1-1; a possible D gene is TRBD1 (5 bases). This receptor was taken from a young man in good health. Some clones in this sample may be carry-over from other donors' samples. CDR3 in amino acids: CASSVVRVGDNTEAFF. The DNA of the CDR3 is TGTGCCAGCAGCGTAGTTCGGGTGGGGGATAACACTGAAGCTTTCTTT.